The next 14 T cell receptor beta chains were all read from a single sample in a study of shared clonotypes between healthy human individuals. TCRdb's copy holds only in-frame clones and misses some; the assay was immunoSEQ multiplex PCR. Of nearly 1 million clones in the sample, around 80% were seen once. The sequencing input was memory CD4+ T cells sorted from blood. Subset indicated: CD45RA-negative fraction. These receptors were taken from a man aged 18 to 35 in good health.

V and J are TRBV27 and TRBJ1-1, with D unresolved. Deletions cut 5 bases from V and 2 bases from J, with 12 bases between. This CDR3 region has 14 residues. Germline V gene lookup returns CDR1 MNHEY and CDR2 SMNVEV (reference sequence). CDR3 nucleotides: TGTGCCAGCAGTCCCTACCTCGCAAACACTGAAGCTTTCTTT. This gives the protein CASSPYLANTEAFF.

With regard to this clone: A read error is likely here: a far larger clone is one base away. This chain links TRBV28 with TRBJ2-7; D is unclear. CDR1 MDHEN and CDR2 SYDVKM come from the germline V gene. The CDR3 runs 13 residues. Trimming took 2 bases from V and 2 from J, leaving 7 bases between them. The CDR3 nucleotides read TGTGCCAGCAGTTTACAGGATACCTACGAGCAGTACTTC. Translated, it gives CASSLQDTYEQYF.

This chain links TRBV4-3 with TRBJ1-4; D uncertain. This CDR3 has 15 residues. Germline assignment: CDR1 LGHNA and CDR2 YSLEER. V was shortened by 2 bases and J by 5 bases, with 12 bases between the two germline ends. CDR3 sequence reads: CASSQLAHGNEKLFF. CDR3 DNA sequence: TGCGCCAGCAGCCAACTGGCACATGGGAATGAAAAACTGTTTTTT.

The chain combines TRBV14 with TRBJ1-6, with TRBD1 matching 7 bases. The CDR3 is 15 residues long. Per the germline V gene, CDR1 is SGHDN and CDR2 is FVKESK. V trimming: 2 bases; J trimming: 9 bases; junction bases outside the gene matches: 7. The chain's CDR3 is CASSQLTGYGSPLHF. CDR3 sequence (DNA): TGTGCCAGCAGCCAACTGACAGGGTATGGTTCACCCCTCCACTTT.

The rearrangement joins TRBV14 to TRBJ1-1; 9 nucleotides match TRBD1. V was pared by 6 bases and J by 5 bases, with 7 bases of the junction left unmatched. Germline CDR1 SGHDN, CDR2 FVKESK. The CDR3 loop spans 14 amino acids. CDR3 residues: CASRTQGAQTEAFF. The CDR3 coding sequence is TGTGCCAGCAGAACACAGGGGGCCCAGACTGAAGCTTTCTTT. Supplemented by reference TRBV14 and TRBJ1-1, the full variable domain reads EAGVTQFPSHSVIEKGQTVTLRCDPISGHDNLYWYRRVMGKEIKFLLHFVKESKQDESGMPNNRFLAERTGGTYSTLKVQPAELEDSGVYFCASRTQGAQTEAFFGQGTRLTVV.

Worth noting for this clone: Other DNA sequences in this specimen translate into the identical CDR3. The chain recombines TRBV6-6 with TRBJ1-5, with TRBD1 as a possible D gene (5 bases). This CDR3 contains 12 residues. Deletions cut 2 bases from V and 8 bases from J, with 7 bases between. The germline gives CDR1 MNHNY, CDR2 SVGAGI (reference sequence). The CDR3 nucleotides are TGTGCCAGCAGTTACATAGGGGAGCCCCAGCATTTT. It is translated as CASSYIGEPQHF.

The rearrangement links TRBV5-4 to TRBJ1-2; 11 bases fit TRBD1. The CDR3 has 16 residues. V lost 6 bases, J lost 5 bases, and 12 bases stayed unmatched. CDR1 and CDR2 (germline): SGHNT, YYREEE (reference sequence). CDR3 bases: TGTGCCAGCACTCGAGGGACAGGGGGGGTTCAGTATGGCTACACCTTC. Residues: CASTRGTGGVQYGYTF.

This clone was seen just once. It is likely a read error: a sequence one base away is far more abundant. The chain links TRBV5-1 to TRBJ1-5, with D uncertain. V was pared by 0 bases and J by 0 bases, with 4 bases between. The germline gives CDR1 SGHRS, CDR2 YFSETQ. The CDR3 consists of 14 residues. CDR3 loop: CASSLDSSNQPQHF. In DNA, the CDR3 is TGCGCCAGCAGCTTGGACAGTAGCAATCAGCCCCAGCATTTT.

This CDR3 reads CASSSWTGGLNEQFF. For the CDR3, the DNA is TGTGCCAGTAGTTCCTGGACAGGGGGCCTGAATGAGCAGTTCTTC. The V gene is TRBV19, the J gene TRBJ2-1; 11 nucleotides agree with TRBD1. The CDR3 is made up of 15 amino acids. CDR1 is LNHDA and CDR2 is SQIVND in the germline V gene (reference sequence). Trimming at V came to 5 bases and at J to 7 bases, leaving 7 bases not matched to a gene.

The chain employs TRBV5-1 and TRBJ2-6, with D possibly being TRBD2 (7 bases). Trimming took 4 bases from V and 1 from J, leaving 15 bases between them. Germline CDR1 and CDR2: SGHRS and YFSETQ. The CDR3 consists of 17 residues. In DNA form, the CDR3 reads TGCGCCAGCAGCAGTGACGGGGGGCCATCTGGGGCCAACGTCCTGACTTTC. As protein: CASSSDGGPSGANVLTF.

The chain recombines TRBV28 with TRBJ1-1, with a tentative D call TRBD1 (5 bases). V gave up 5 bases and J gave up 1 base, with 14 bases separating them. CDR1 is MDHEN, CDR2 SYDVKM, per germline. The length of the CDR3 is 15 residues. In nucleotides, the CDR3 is TGTGCCAGCAGTCCTCGGGACGGAACGAACACTGAAGCTTTCTTT. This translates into CASSPRDGTNTEAFF.

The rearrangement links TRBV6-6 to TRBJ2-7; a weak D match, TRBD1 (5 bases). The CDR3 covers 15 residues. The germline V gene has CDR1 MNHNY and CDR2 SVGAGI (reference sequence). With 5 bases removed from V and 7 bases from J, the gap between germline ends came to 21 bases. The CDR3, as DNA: TGTGCCAGCAGTGGGGCCGGTAGCCCCTTGAGGGAGCAGTACTTC. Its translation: CASSGAGSPLREQYF.

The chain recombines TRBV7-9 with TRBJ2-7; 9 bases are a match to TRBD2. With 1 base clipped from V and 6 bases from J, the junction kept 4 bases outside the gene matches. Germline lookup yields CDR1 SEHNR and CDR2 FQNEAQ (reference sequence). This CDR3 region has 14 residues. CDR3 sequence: CASSLGAGGLEQYF. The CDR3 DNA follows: TGTGCCAGCAGCTTAGGTGCGGGGGGGCTCGAGCAGTACTTC.

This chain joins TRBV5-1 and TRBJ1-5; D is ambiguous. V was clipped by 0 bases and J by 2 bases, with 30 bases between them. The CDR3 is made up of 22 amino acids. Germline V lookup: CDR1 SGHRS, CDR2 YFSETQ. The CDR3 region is CASSLGDALGRPPPRGNQPQHF. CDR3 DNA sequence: TGCGCCAGCAGCTTGGGAGATGCCCTTGGCAGGCCACCCCCGAGGGGCAATCAGCCCCAGCATTTT.